The 6 T cell receptor beta chains listed next were all sequenced from one sample in a study of breast tumors, draining lymph nodes, adjacent tissues. TCRdb passed the multiplex PCR reads through MiXCR, listing each CDR3 protein once. The sample has some 14,000 distinct CDR3 sequences, around three fifths seen once. The sequencing sample was made of tumor-adjacent breast tissue. These receptors all stem from a female donor with breast cancer. Some clones in this sample may be carry-over from other donors' samples.

This clonotype is labeled as medium-sized (0.01 to 0.1%). The rearrangement joins TRBV5-8 to TRBJ1-5; D unresolved. This CDR3 has 15 residues. V lost 3 bases, J lost 0 bases, and 10 bases lay in between. Germline loops: CDR1 SGHTS, CDR2 YDEGEE. CDR3 nucleotide sequence: TGTGCCAGCAGCTCGAGGCCCGGTAGCAATCAGCCCCAGCATTTT. Residues: CASSSRPGSNQPQHF. Complete variable domain (other parts from reference TRBV5-8 and TRBJ1-5): EAGVTQSPTHLIKTRGQQATLRCSPISGHTSVYWYQQALGLGLQFLLWYDEGEERNRGNFPPRFSGRQFPNYSSELNVNALELEDSALYLCASSSRPGSNQPQHFGDGTRLSIL.

In this sample, this clonotype turned up many times. The CDR3 nucleotides are TGTGCCAGCAGCCACGATCCGACTAGCGCAGATACGCAGTATTTT. Its protein is CASSHDPTSADTQYF. This chain links TRBV4-2 with TRBJ2-3; the match to TRBD2 covers 8 bases. Losses at the gene ends were 3 bases for V and 4 bases for J; bases not matched to a gene: 6. The CDR3 consists of 15 residues. Germline V lookup: CDR1 LGHNA, CDR2 YNFKEQ.

The count of this clonotype is one. This chain uses TRBV20-1 with TRBJ1-6, with D perhaps matching TRBD1 (6 bases). The V end lost 0 bases, the J end lost 6 bases, and 18 bases lay between the germline ends. Germline V gene data show CDR1 as DFQATT and CDR2 as SNEGSKA (reference sequence). The CDR3 runs 17 residues. The CDR3 nucleotides are TGCAGTGCTAGAGATCCGGACCTACAGGGCCCTAATTCACCCCTCCACTTT. Translation gives CSARDPDLQGPNSPLHF.

V and J are TRBV29-1 and TRBJ1-2, with D perhaps TRBD1 (5 bases). V lost 4 bases and J 5 bases, leaving 14 bases between the germline ends. Germline CDR1 SQVTM, CDR2 ANQGSEA. CDR3 length: 13 residues. The CDR3: CSVAPPGWYGYTF. DNA of the CDR3: TGCAGCGTTGCGCCTCCAGGGTGGTATGGCTACACCTTC.

Ten or more counts support this clonotype. The V call is TRBV5-6, the J call TRBJ1-5; 7 positions agree with TRBD1. The CDR3 sequence is 17 residues long. The V gene end was trimmed by 4 bases and the J gene end by 5 bases; junction bases not matched to a gene: 15. The germline CDR1 and CDR2 sequences are SGHDT and YYEEEE. The CDR3 DNA sequence: TGTGCCAGCAGCACCCAACCGACAGGGCTTGGGCATCAGCCCCAGCATTTT. This sequence encodes CASSTQPTGLGHQPQHF.

This clonotype was counted at least ten times. The chain carries TRBV20-1 and TRBJ2-1; 8 nucleotides agree with TRBD2. Germline CDR1 reads DFQATT; CDR2 reads SNEGSKA (reference sequence). The V and J ends lost 0 bases and 0 bases, in that order; junction bases with no gene match: 16. This CDR3 comprises 20 residues. The CDR3 spells CSAREGLVSGRALSYNEQFF. In nucleotides, the CDR3 is TGCAGTGCTAGAGAGGGCCTGGTGAGCGGGAGAGCCCTCTCCTACAATGAGCAGTTCTTC.